Given below is one T cell receptor (beta chain) in context. Sequenced by immunoSEQ multiplex PCR; TCRdb stores in-frame clones only, minus some. The sample has about 360,000 clones, 80% to 90% seen once. The data were obtained in a study of blood T cell repertoires in COVID-19. Study-wide background: From T cells, B-cell-depleted T cells, or PBMCs came the material, which was cDNA or gDNA.

V lost 6 bases to trimming and J lost 4 bases, with 12 bases between them. This CDR3 is built from 13 residues. Germline V gives CDR1 LGHDT, CDR2 YNNKEL (reference sequence). The genes are TRBV3-1 (or the pseudogene TRBV3-2) and TRBJ1-1; D possibly corresponds to TRBD1 (6 bases). The origin of this receptor is a man aged 35 to 55 in a cohort exposed to, infected with or recovered from COVID-19 (not recorded which). The sample was PBMCs or T cells enriched from blood (not recorded which). CDR3 amino acids: CASRYQGSTEAFF. CDR3 nucleotide sequence: TGTGCCAGCAGGTACCAGGGGAGCACTGAAGCTTTCTTT.